This TCR beta chain emerged from a study of T-cell reconstitution after alpha-beta-depleted transplantation in children. This clonotype was detected ten times or more. CDR1 and CDR2 from the germline V gene are ENHRY and SYGVKD. V was pared by 8 bases and J by 6 bases, with 14 bases between. The CDR3 is made up of 14 amino acids. Unique molecular identifiers were used in preparing the TCRbeta library. Via MiXCR, TCRdb re-called the PCR reads, giving one row per CDR3 protein. The data contain 640,000 or so distinct CDR3 sequences, around a sixth of them singletons. The sequencing here drew on PBMCs from the stem cell graft donor, taken from the stem cell graft. This chain uses TRBV10-3 with TRBJ1-6; maybe TRBD1 (5 bases). This TCR came from a human donor who donated a stem cell graft to a child with acute myeloid leukemia. This chain's CDR3 is CAIGTGASNSPLHF. CDR3 DNA sequence: TGTGCCATCGGAACCGGGGCGAGTAATTCACCCCTCCACTTT.